This T cell receptor (beta chain) stems from a study of blood T cell repertoires in COVID-19. At the level of the study: Collection of acute and convalescent COVID-19 samples took place in the United States, Italy and Spain. T cells, B-cell-depleted T cells, or PBMCs provided the cDNA or gDNA that served as material.

In the original workflow: The assay estimated nucleated cells by amplifying reference gene primers. Only in-frame clones appear in the TCRdb table, and some are missing; sequencing was by immunoSEQ multiplex PCR. V, J and clone size reflect that table, while D and trimming were determined from the DNA. This table has 65,000 to 90,000 clones, over 80% appearing once. V trimming: 6 bases; J trimming: 4 bases; junction bases outside the gene matches: 9. Looked up from germline, CDR1 is MNHEY and CDR2 is SVGEGT. This CDR3 has 15 residues. This clonotype was obtained from a woman aged 80 or older with acute or convalescent COVID-19. Material: peripheral blood. The chain combines TRBV6-2 or TRBV6-3 with TRBJ1-2; the match to TRBD1 covers 9 bases. CDR3 residues: CASSWNRGRAYGYTF. CDR3 coding DNA: TGTGCCAGCAGCTGGAACAGGGGGCGCGCCTATGGCTACACCTTC.